This T cell receptor (beta chain) was captured in a study of human T cells and chemical hapten exposure. Study-level results: There were significantly more large CDR3 similarity clusters among expanded TCRs than among controls.

Original methodology: Sample TCR counts, which ranged from about 20,000 to 750,000, had a median of 95,638. TCRdb passed the RACE reads through MiXCR, listing each CDR3 protein once. The V and J calls reflect TCRdb's pipeline rather than the authors' work. The sample comprises tens of thousands of distinct CDR3 sequences, just under 6.5% of which are singletons, and more than 7% rests with the top ten. Time point specified: patch test 1, 2 weeks after DPC sensitization. Sample treatment: therapeutic diphenylcyclopropenone sensitization with weekly scalp DPC. From whole blood left unfractionated, total RNA was extracted. The ends were cut back, 1 base at V and 6 bases at J, with 6 bases in the middle. CDR3 length equals 13 residues. This clonotype occurred a few times. Its target is unknown.

This clonotype was obtained from a woman in her thirties with alopecia areata. Some clones in this sample may be carry-over from other donors' samples. This specimen was whole blood, taken in connection with sensitization to the hapten diphenylcyclopropenone (DPC). The rearrangement joins TRBV12-3 or TRBV12-4 to TRBJ1-4; D remains unclear. The CDR3 bases are TGTGCCAGCAGTTTAGGGGGTTATGAAAAACTGTTTTTT. Translation gives CASSLGGYEKLFF.